This section outlines one T cell receptor (beta chain) sequence together with its context. Sequenced by immunoSEQ multiplex PCR; TCRdb stores in-frame clones only, minus some. The sample lists about 23,000 clones, 70% to 90% seen once, with 12% in the top ten. This CDR3 comprises 15 residues. The data derive from a study of blood T cell repertoires in COVID-19. This receptor was obtained from a woman older than 75 with active or convalescent COVID-19. The V gene is TRBV1, the J gene TRBJ1-3; the table gives TRBD1 as D, unverified against the DNA. TRBV1 is assigned pseudogene status. Source material: peripheral blood. The CDR3 DNA sequence: TGCACCAGCAGCCACATAGCAACAGGCAGAAACACCATATATTTT. As protein: CTSSHIATGRNTIYF.